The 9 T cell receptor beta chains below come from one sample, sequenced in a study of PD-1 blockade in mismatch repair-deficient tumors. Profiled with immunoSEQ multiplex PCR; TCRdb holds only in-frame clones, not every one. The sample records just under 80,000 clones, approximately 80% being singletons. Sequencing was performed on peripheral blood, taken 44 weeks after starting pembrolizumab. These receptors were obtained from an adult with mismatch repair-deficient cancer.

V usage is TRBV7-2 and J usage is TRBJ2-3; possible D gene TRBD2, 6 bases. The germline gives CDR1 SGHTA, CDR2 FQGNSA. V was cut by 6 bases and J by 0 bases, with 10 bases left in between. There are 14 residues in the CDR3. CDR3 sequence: CASRLSGSTDTQYF. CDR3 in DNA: TGTGCCAGCAGACTGAGCGGGAGCACAGATACGCAGTATTTT.

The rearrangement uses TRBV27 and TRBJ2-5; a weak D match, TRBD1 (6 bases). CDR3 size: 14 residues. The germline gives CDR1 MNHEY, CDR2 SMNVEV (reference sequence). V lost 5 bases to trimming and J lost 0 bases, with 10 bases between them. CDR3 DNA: TGTGCCAGCAGTCCTCGGACAGACCAAGAGACCCAGTACTTC. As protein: CASSPRTDQETQYF.

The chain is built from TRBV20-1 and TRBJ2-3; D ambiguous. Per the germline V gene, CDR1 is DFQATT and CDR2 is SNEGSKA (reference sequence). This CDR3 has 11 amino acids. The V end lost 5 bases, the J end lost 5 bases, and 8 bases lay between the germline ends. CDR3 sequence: CSAHQRDTQYF. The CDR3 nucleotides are TGCAGTGCTCACCAGCGAGATACGCAGTATTTT.

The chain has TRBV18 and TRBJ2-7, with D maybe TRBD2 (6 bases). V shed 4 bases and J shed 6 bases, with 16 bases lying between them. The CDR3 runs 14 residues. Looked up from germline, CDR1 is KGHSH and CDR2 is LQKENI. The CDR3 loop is CASSRKLARGEQYF. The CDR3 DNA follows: TGTGCCAGCTCACGGAAACTAGCCAGAGGCGAGCAGTACTTC.

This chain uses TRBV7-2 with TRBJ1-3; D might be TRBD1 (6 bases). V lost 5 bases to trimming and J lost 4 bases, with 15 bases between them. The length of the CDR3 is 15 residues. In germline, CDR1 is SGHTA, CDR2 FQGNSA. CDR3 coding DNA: TGTGCCAGCAGCCAAGATGAGGGGGGAGGAAACACCATATATTTT. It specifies CASSQDEGGGNTIYF.

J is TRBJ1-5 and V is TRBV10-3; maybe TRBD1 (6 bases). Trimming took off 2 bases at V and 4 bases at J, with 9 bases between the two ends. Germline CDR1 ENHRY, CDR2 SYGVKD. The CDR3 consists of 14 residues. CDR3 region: CAISEGQGNQPQHF. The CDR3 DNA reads TGTGCCATCAGTGAGGGGCAGGGGAATCAGCCCCAGCATTTT.

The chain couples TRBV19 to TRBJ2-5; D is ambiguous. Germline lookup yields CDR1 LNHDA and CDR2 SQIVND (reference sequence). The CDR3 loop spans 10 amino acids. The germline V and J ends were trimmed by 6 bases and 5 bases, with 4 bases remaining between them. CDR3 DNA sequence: TGTGCCAGTAGCGGGGAGACCCAGTACTTC. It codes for CASSGETQYF.

In DNA, the CDR3 is TGTGCCACCAGTCCGGTTTCCTACAATGAGCAGTTCTTC. It is translated as CATSPVSYNEQFF. The genes are TRBV15 and TRBJ2-1; no firm D call. The CDR3 loop spans 13 amino acids. Looked up from germline, CDR1 is LNHNV and CDR2 is YYDKDF (reference sequence). The V end lost 6 bases, the J end lost 1 base, and 7 bases lay between the germline ends.

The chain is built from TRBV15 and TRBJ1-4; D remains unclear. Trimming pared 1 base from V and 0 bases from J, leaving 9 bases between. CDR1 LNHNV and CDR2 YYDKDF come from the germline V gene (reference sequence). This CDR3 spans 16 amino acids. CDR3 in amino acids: CATSRVFGATNEKLFF. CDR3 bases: TGTGCCACCAGCAGAGTCTTCGGGGCAACTAATGAAAAACTGTTTTTT.